Reported below is one TCR beta chain. What it binds is not known. The sample is drawn from a study of Tregs in tolerant kidney transplant recipients. Study as a whole: Mixed chimerism was transient after nonmyeloablative marrow transplants from related graft donors. Overall study results and limits: Donor-specific Treg expansion exceeded global Treg expansion in tolerant patients, suggesting antigen drive. The small number of patients limits these findings pending further validation.

CD4+CD25+CD127- Tregs, CD4+CD25- non-Tregs, CD4 and CD8 cells were sorted. TCRdb's copy holds only in-frame clones and misses some; the assay was immunoSEQ multiplex PCR. The sample holds about 110,000 clones, around 89% seen once. Germline V gives CDR1 MNHNS, CDR2 SASEGT. Trimming left V 6 bases short and J 4 bases short, with 18 bases between. The CDR3 extends over 15 amino acids. The receptor's source is a human donor who received a combined kidney and bone marrow transplant. The V call is TRBV6-1, the J call TRBJ1-1, with D perhaps TRBD1 (5 bases). Sequenced here: CD4+ T cells from blood, sampled before the transplant. The DNA for the CDR3 is TGTGCCAGCAGGTCGGGGCGGGGTTCGGCCACTGAAGCTTTCTTT. Translation: CASRSGRGSATEAFF.